A selection of T cell receptor beta chains follows, all from one sample in a study of T cell responses to AZD1222 COVID-19 vaccine. Assay used: immunoSEQ multiplex PCR; TCRdb lists only in-frame clones, some missing. The repertoire holds roughly 120,000 clones, with under 90% as singletons. The specimen comprised peripheral blood, sampled on day 0 of AZD1222 vaccination. The receptors derive from an adult in good health. The CDR3 runs from the conserved cysteine through the conserved F or W. D genes are given only for firm matches. Clone sizes are given selectively: once, few, many, or a class where the clone is expanded.

abundance | j_gene | v_gene | d_gene | CDR3aa | CDR3nt
NA | TRBJ1-3 | TRBV5-1 | NA | CASSVLGLSGNTIYF | TGCGCCAGCAGTGTCCTAGGCCTCTCTGGAAACACCATATATTTT
few | TRBJ2-2 | TRBV5-1 | TRBD2 | CASSSDVAGNTGELFF | TGCGCCAGCAGCTCGGATGTAGCGGGGAACACCGGGGAGCTGTTTTTT
NA | TRBJ2-7 | TRBV5-1 | TRBD1 | CASSWGTGIHLPTYEQYF | TGCGCCAGCAGCTGGGGGACAGGGATCCACCTGCCTACATACGAGCAGTACTTC
NA | TRBJ1-2 | TRBV4-2 | NA | CASSQGAYGYTF | TGTGCCAGCAGCCAAGGGGCATATGGCTACACCTTC
NA | TRBJ2-6 | TRBV6-5 | NA | CASSRWGAGANVLTF | TGTGCCAGCAGCCGGTGGGGGGCTGGGGCCAACGTCCTGACTTTC
NA | TRBJ1-2 | TRBV6-5 | NA | CASSYQGANYGYTF | TGTGCCAGCAGTTACCAAGGGGCCAACTATGGCTACACCTTC
few | TRBJ2-3 | TRBV18 | TRBD2 | CASSPRQRGETDTQYF | TGTGCCAGCTCACCACGGCAGCGGGGGGAAACAGATACGCAGTATTTT
NA | TRBJ2-6 | TRBV28 | TRBD1 | CASSPSTGAGGANVLTF | TGTGCCAGCAGTCCTTCGACAGGGGCGGGTGGGGCCAACGTCCTGACTTTC
NA | TRBJ2-2 | TRBV5-1 | NA | CASSPRDWGTGELFF | TGCGCCAGCAGCCCCCGAGATTGGGGAACCGGGGAGCTGTTTTTT
NA | TRBJ2-7 | TRBV27 | NA | CASSLSQTYEQYF | TGTGCCAGCAGTTTATCTCAGACCTACGAGCAGTACTTC
NA | TRBJ1-1 | TRBV19 | NA | CASSIVSKTEAFF | TGTGCCAGTAGTATAGTATCTAAAACTGAAGCTTTCTTT
NA | TRBJ1-2 | TRBV5-6 | NA | CASSLMGAGGYTF | TGTGCCAGCAGCTTAATGGGGGCGGGCGGCTACACCTTC
NA | TRBJ2-6 | TRBV5-1 | NA | CASNAGQHSGANVLTF | TGCGCCAGCAACGCAGGACAGCACTCTGGGGCCAACGTCCTGACTTTC
few | TRBJ1-1 | TRBV30 | TRBD1 | CALRQGAGTEAFF | TGTGCCCTACGACAGGGGGCAGGGACTGAAGCTTTCTTT
NA | TRBJ1-5 | TRBV10-3 | NA | CAISESRADTDQPQHF | TGTGCCATCAGTGAGTCTAGGGCGGACACCGATCAGCCCCAGCATTTT
NA | TRBJ2-3 | TRBV12-3/TRBV12-4 | NA | CASSLSTDTQYF | TGTGCCAGCAGTTTAAGCACAGATACGCAGTATTTT
NA | TRBJ2-7 | TRBV2 | TRBD1 | CASRGDSPSWDEQYF | TGTGCCAGCAGAGGGGACAGCCCCTCCTGGGACGAGCAGTACTTC
NA | TRBJ1-1 | TRBV4-2 | NA | CASSQDRVLGRPTRTNTEAFF | TGTGCCAGCAGCCAAGATCGTGTTTTGGGGCGCCCAACTAGGACGAACACTGAAGCTTTCTTT
NA | TRBJ1-4 | TRBV30 | NA | CAWSATAVNEKLFF | TGTGCCTGGAGTGCGACAGCCGTGAACGAAAAACTGTTTTTT
NA | TRBJ1-5 | TRBV9 | NA | CASSVGGSNQPQHF | TGTGCCAGCAGCGTGGGGGGGAGCAATCAGCCCCAGCATTTT
NA | TRBJ2-1 | TRBV7-9 | NA | CASSFSRGTYNEQFF | TGTGCCAGCAGCTTTTCGCGAGGTACCTACAATGAGCAGTTCTTC
NA | TRBJ1-1 | TRBV12-3/TRBV12-4 | NA | CASSRERNTEAFF | TGTGCCAGCAGCCGCGAGAGGAACACTGAAGCTTTCTTT
NA | TRBJ2-7 | TRBV6-2/TRBV6-3 | NA | CASSYARTRVREQYF | TGTGCCAGCAGTTATGCCCGGACCCGAGTACGGGAGCAGTACTTC
NA | TRBJ1-1 | TRBV5-1 | TRBD1 | CASNVAGGTYTEAFF | TGCGCCAGCAATGTGGCAGGGGGCACGTACACTGAAGCTTTCTTT
NA | TRBJ2-5 | TRBV5-1 | NA | CASSEGGYQETQYF | TGCGCCAGCAGTGAGGGGGGCTACCAAGAGACCCAGTACTTC
NA | TRBJ1-3 | TRBV19 | TRBD1 | CASSIIPGQGPGNTIYF | TGTGCCAGTAGTATCATCCCGGGACAGGGACCTGGAAACACCATATATTTT
NA | TRBJ2-7 | TRBV6-5 | NA | CASSYNRDHEQYF | TGTGCCAGCAGTTACAACAGGGACCACGAGCAGTACTTC
NA | TRBJ1-3 | TRBV19 | NA | CASRTSYSGNTIYF | TGTGCCAGTAGGACTAGTTACTCTGGAAACACCATATATTTT
NA | TRBJ1-1 | TRBV18 | NA | CASSPLWDTVNEAFF | TGTGCCAGCTCACCACTGTGGGACACGGTGAATGAAGCTTTCTTT
NA | TRBJ2-3 | TRBV4-1 | NA | CASSQVSAADTQYF | TGCGCCAGCAGCCAAGTTAGCGCCGCAGATACGCAGTATTTT
NA | TRBJ2-2 | TRBV4-2 | NA | CASSQAFAGELFF | TGTGCCAGCAGCCAAGCGTTCGCCGGGGAGCTGTTTTTT
NA | TRBJ1-1 | TRBV6-4 | NA | CASSDSDMNTEAFF | TGTGCCAGCAGTGACTCAGACATGAACACTGAAGCTTTCTTT
NA | TRBJ1-1 | TRBV2 | NA | CASSEESGFGTEAFF | TGTGCCAGCAGTGAAGAGTCGGGTTTTGGCACTGAAGCTTTCTTT
NA | TRBJ2-2 | TRBV9 | NA | CASSTRAGTNTGELFF | TGTGCCAGCAGCACACGAGCGGGTACGAACACCGGGGAGCTGTTTTTT
NA | TRBJ2-7 | TRBV29-1 | TRBD1 | CSVEKGAYYEQYF | TGCAGCGTTGAGAAGGGGGCATACTACGAGCAGTACTTC
NA | TRBJ2-7 | TRBV3-1/TRBV3-2 | NA | CASSLHSEQYF | TGTGCCAGCAGCCTCCACAGCGAGCAGTACTTC
NA | TRBJ1-6 | TRBV12-3/TRBV12-4 | NA | CASSLALTSPLHF | TGTGCCAGCAGTTTAGCCTTGACCTCACCCCTCCACTTT
NA | TRBJ2-4 | TRBV1 | NA | CTSSQVSGRQAKNIQYF | TGCACCAGCAGCCAAGTAAGCGGGAGGCAAGCCAAAAACATTCAGTACTTC
NA | TRBJ2-1 | TRBV5-6 | NA | CASSGLGGEQFF | TGTGCCAGCAGCGGTCTTGGCGGGGAGCAGTTCTTC
NA | TRBJ2-1 | TRBV11-2 | TRBD2 | CASSRSGGQTVRDEQFF | TGTGCCAGCAGCCGAAGCGGGGGGCAAACGGTAAGGGATGAGCAGTTCTTC
NA | TRBJ2-5 | TRBV7-6 | NA | CASSFLAQPQETQYF | TGTGCCAGCAGCTTTCTAGCGCAACCTCAAGAGACCCAGTACTTC
NA | TRBJ2-2 | TRBV18 | TRBD1 | CASSPQTGGATGELFF | TGTGCCAGCTCACCCCAGACAGGGGGCGCCACCGGGGAGCTGTTTTTT
once | TRBJ2-3 | TRBV24-1 | TRBD1 | CATSDDRGFKGTDTQYF | TGTGCCACCAGTGATGACAGGGGTTTTAAAGGCACAGATACGCAGTATTTT
NA | TRBJ2-1 | TRBV7-2 | TRBD2 | CASSLEGGRGWNEQFF | TGTGCCAGCAGCTTAGAGGGCGGGAGAGGGTGGAATGAGCAGTTCTTC
NA | TRBJ1-1 | TRBV27 | NA | CASSGRSGRTNTEAFF | TGTGCCAGCAGTGGGCGGTCGGGACGGACGAACACTGAAGCTTTCTTT